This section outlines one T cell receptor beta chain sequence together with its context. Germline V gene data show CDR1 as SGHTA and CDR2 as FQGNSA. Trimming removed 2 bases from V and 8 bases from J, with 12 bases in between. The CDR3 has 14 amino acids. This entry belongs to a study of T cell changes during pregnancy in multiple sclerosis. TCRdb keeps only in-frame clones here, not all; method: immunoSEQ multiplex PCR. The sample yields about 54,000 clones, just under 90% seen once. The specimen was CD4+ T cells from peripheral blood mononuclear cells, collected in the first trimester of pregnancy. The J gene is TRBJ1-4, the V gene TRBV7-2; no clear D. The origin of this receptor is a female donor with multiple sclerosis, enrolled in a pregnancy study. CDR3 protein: CASSLYGLQEKLFF. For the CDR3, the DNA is TGTGCCAGCAGCTTATATGGACTACAAGAAAAACTGTTTTTT. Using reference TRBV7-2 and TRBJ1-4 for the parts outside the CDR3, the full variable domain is GAGVSQSPSNKVTEKGKDVELRCDPISGHTALYWYRQSLGQGLEFLIYFQGNSAPDKSGLPSDRFSAERTGGSVSTLTIQRTQQEDSAVYLCASSLYGLQEKLFFGSGTQLSVL.